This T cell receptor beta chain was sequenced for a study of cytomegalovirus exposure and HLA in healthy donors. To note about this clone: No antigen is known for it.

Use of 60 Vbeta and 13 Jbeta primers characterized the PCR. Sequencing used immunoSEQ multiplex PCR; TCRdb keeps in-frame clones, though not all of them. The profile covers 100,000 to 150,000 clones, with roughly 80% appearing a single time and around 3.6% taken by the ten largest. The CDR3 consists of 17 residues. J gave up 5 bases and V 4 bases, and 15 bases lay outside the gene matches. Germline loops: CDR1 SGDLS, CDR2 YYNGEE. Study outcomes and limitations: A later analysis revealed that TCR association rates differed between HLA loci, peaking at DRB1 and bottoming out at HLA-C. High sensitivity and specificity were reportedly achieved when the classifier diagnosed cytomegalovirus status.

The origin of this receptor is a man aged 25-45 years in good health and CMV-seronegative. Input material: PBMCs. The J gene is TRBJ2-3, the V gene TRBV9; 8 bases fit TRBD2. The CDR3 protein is CASSRRGRGGIGDTQYF. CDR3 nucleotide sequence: TGTGCCAGCAGCCGAAGGGGTCGCGGGGGGATCGGAGATACGCAGTATTTT. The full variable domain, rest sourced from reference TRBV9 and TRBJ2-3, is DSGVTQTPKHLITATGQRVTLRCSPRSGDLSVYWYQQSLDQGLQFLIQYYNGEERAKGNILERFSAQQFPDLHSELNLSSLELGDSALYFCASSRRGRGGIGDTQYFGPGTRLTVL.